The table lists the clone carrying this T cell receptor beta chain with a few counts. No antigen is known for it. The table came from immunoSEQ multiplex PCR; TCRdb's copy has only in-frame clones and leaves some out. The sample contains roughly 56,000 clones, more than 75% of which appear only once. Stated time point: week 47, end of study. Each dose of the vaccine consisted of 300 ug of mutant IDH1 20-mer peptide, with topical imiquimod. The record originates from a study of a mutant IDH1 vaccine in newly diagnosed glioma. Study summary: Most patients had received both radiotherapy and temozolomide, the prior options being radiotherapy, temozolomide, or both.

V lost 1 base and J lost 4, with 10 bases in between. This CDR3 comprises 14 residues. Germline V lookup: CDR1 LGHNA, CDR2 YSLEER. The chain is built from TRBV4-3 and TRBJ1-1; D is undetermined. Here the sequenced sample was PBMCs, taken from a glioma patient whose treatment included an IDH1 peptide vaccine. The TCR comes from a woman between 40 and 55 years old with glioma. Some clones in this sample may be carry-over from other donors' samples. CDR3 coding DNA: TGCGCCAGCAGCCAAGTTGGGGTTTCCACTGAAGCTTTCTTT. Residues: CASSQVGVSTEAFF.